This T cell receptor (beta chain) was observed in a study of CD8 T cells in ankylosing spondylitis. This clonotype was recorded at least ten times. Its cognate antigen is unknown. V lost 4 bases, J lost 3 bases, and 28 bases stayed unmatched. Germline lookup yields CDR1 SNHLY and CDR2 FYNNEI. The CDR3 covers 24 residues. The TCR beta libraries were generated through quantitative 5'-RACE incorporating molecular barcodes. TCRdb called the 5' RACE reads again in MiXCR, with one record for every CDR3 protein. The sample shows tens of thousands of distinct CDR3 sequences, about 9.4% of them seen only once. General study results and limits: Disease-linked clones bore a CD8+ phenotype and were relatively rare in peripheral blood. What seemed typical of ankylosing spondylitis blood was a TCR beta motif built from several highly homologous variants.

This rearrangement joins TRBV2 to TRBJ2-2; TRBD1 agrees at 11 bases. Input material: blood, either unsorted or a sorted T cell fraction (not recorded which). This clonotype was sampled from a male donor with ankylosing spondylitis or in good health (not recorded which). CDR3 loop: CASSAFYGTGGGREKHGYTGELFF. The CDR3 DNA follows: TGTGCCAGCAGTGCCTTTTACGGGACAGGGGGTGGTCGGGAAAAGCACGGTTACACCGGGGAGCTGTTTTTT.